This T cell receptor (beta chain) stems from a study of shared clonotypes between healthy human individuals. The CDR3 sequence is 15 residues long. The germline V gene has CDR1 MNHEY and CDR2 SVGAGI. V lost 7 bases and J 4 bases, leaving 17 bases between the germline ends. The study separated CD4+ cells into CD45RA+ naive and CD45RA-negative memory subsets. Clones were read by immunoSEQ multiplex PCR, and TCRdb kept only the in-frame ones, dropping some. The sample lists about 1 million clones; about 77% were seen once. The chain recombines TRBV6-5 with TRBJ2-1, with D possibly TRBD2 on 6 matching bases. Sequenced material: memory CD4+ T cells sorted from blood. The subset: CD45RA-negative fraction. This sequence was found in a man aged 18 to 30 in good health. This CDR3 reads CASTEWGEVYNEQFF. The CDR3 coding sequence is TGTGCCAGCACCGAGTGGGGGGAGGTATACAATGAGCAGTTCTTC.